The 22 T cell receptor beta chains below come from one sample, sequenced in a study of Tregs in tolerant kidney transplant recipients. Related graft donors supplied nonmyeloablative bone marrow transplants, and mixed chimerism was transient. The table came from immunoSEQ multiplex PCR; TCRdb's copy has only in-frame clones and leaves some out. This table holds about 2,400 clones. Sequencing was performed on CD8+ T cells from blood (PBMCs), taken 6 months after the transplant. These receptors were collected from a human patient who received a combined kidney and bone marrow transplant. Some T cells may possibly be graft donor cells.

Considering frequency, this clone is medium-sized. The read finishes 3 residues shy of the CDR3 end, and the germline J gene is used to complete it. V is TRBV20-1 and J is TRBJ2-1, with TRBD2 matching over 8 bases. Germline CDR1 reads DFQATT; CDR2 reads SNEGSKA (reference sequence). There are 15 residues in the CDR3. V lost 0 bases, J lost 8 bases, and 9 bases stayed unmatched. The chain's CDR3 is CSARDIGTSIYEQFF. The CDR3 DNA, read in part, is TGCAGTGCTAGAGATATAGGGACTAGTATCTATGAG.

As to this clone: The read halts 3 residues ahead of the CDR3 end, with the missing end drawn from the germline J gene. This chain uses TRBV5-1 with TRBJ2-3; 7 positions match TRBD2. The ends lost 2 bases at V and 5 bases at J; junction bases unmatched: 11. Germline V gives CDR1 SGHRS, CDR2 YFSETQ. The CDR3 runs to 16 residues. The CDR3 bases that were read are TGCGCCAGCAGCTTAAATTGGCGGGAGACCAGAGATACG. This translates into CASSLNWRETRDT. The complete CDR3 reads CASSLNWRETRDTQYF.

As concerns this clone: The sequence runs out 3 residues before the end of the CDR3; the remainder is reconstructed from the germline J gene. The J gene is TRBJ1-2, the V gene TRBV20-1, with 7 bases fitting TRBD1. The germline V gene encodes CDR1 DFQATT and CDR2 SNEGSKA (reference sequence). CDR3 length equals 14 residues. The V gene end was trimmed by 5 bases and the J gene end by 2 bases; junction bases not matched to a gene: 8. CDR3 sequence reads: CSAFVPRGNYGYTF. Partial CDR3 DNA: TGCAGTGCTTTTGTTCCCAGGGGGAACTATGGC.

The DNA read from the CDR3 is TGCAGTGCTAGAGCACTAGCGGGAGGGGAGACC. Translated, it gives CSARALAGGET. The CDR3 in full is CSARALAGGETQYF. V is TRBV20-1 and J is TRBJ2-5; 13 bases agree with TRBD2. The CDR3 end falls 3 residues outside the read, so it is completed with the germline J gene. The CDR3 runs 14 residues. Looked up from germline, CDR1 is DFQATT and CDR2 is SNEGSKA (reference sequence). The V and J ends lost 1 base and 5 bases, in that order; junction bases with no gene match: 1.

A note on this clone: The CDR3 is cut off 3 residues early in the read; its end comes from the germline J gene. V and J are TRBV4-1 and TRBJ1-4; a possible D gene is TRBD1 (5 bases). There are 14 residues in the CDR3. Germline lookup yields CDR1 MGHRA and CDR2 YSYEKL. Trimming pared 4 bases from V and 8 bases from J, leaving 14 bases between. Partial CDR3 DNA: TGCGCCAGCAGCCTCCTAGGGGCAAGGGAAAAA. Translating gives CASSLLGAREK. The complete CDR3 sequence is CASSLLGAREKLFF.

About this clone itself: Relative to the germline gene, one junction end is altered; a read error may explain this. Read sequence stops 3 residues before the CDR3 end, and the germline J gene provides the missing end. The rearrangement joins TRBV4-2 to TRBJ2-7; 10 nucleotides line up with TRBD1. The CDR3 is made up of 16 amino acids. Per germline, CDR1 LGHNA and CDR2 YNFKEQ. The CDR3 here is CASSPSGTGESYEQYF. CDR3 DNA (partial): TGCGCCAGCAGCCCATCTGGGACAGGGGAGTCCTACGAG.

Of note for this clone: Coverage ceases 3 residues before the CDR3 finishes, and the germline J gene fills in the end. The J gene is TRBJ2-3, the V gene TRBV5-6, with D perhaps TRBD2 (7 bases). Per germline, CDR1 SGHDT and CDR2 YYEEEE. CDR3 length equals 12 residues. This CDR3 reads CASSLEGGAQYF. The CDR3 DNA, read in part, is TGTGCCAGCAGCTTGGAAGGGGGGGCG.

Details on this clone: The sequence runs out 3 residues before the end of the CDR3; the remainder is reconstructed from the germline J gene. The chain combines TRBV10-3 with TRBJ2-1; 9 nucleotides align to TRBD2. The V segment lost 0 bases and the J segment 4 bases; nucleotides outside the gene matches: 7. The CDR3 spans 17 residues. The germline CDR1 and CDR2 sequences are ENHRY and SYGVKD. The DNA read from the CDR3 is TGTGCCATCAGTGAGTCTAGGGCTAGCGGGGATTACAATGAG. Translation: CAISESRASGDYNE. The entire CDR3 is CAISESRASGDYNEQFF.

Note on this clone: The read terminates 3 residues ahead of where the CDR3 ends, so the germline J gene completes it. V usage is TRBV20-1 and J usage is TRBJ2-7; 13 nucleotides match TRBD2. V was pared by 2 bases and J by 2 bases, with 3 bases of the junction left unmatched. The length of the CDR3 is 15 residues. Germline V gene lookup returns CDR1 DFQATT and CDR2 SNEGSKA (reference sequence). Incomplete CDR3 DNA: TGCAGTGCTAGAAAACTAGCGGGAGGGCCCTACGAG. Translation gives CSARKLAGGPYE. The entire CDR3 sequence reads CSARKLAGGPYEQYF.

Note on this clone: The read halts 3 residues ahead of the CDR3 end, with the missing end drawn from the germline J gene. This chain links TRBV5-8 with TRBJ2-1; 12 bases map to TRBD2. The CDR3 sequence is 15 residues long. After removal of 4 bases from V and 6 bases from J, the junction contained 5 bases not matched to a gene. CDR1 and CDR2 from the germline V gene are SGHTS and YDEGEE. The CDR3: CASSRLAGVVNEQFF. Incomplete CDR3 DNA: TGTGCCAGCAGCCGACTAGCGGGAGTCGTCAATGAG.

Comments on this clone: The CDR3 is cut off 3 residues early in the read; its end comes from the germline J gene. The chain recombines TRBV20-1 with TRBJ1-5, with a possible D match to TRBD1 (6 bases). Germline loops: CDR1 DFQATT, CDR2 SNEGSKA (reference sequence). The ends were cut back, 0 bases at V and 4 bases at J, with 13 bases in the middle. CDR3 size: 15 residues. The sequenced CDR3 bases are TGCAGTGCTAGAGATCGAGACAGGAATAATCAGCCC. Translating it yields CSARDRDRNNQP. The whole CDR3 is CSARDRDRNNQPQHF.

Concerning this clone itself: The read terminates 3 residues before the CDR3 end, so the remaining end is supplied by the germline J gene. The chain uses TRBV6-2 or TRBV6-3 and TRBJ2-7, with 7 bases identical to TRBD1. The CDR3 spans 13 residues. The germline CDR1 and CDR2 sequences are MNHEY and SVGEGT. V lost 4 bases, J lost 0 bases, and 0 bases stayed unmatched. CDR3 loop: CASSWDSSYEQYF. CDR3 DNA (partial): TGTGCCAGCAGTTGGGACAGCTCCTACGAG.

This clone is labeled medium-sized based on frequency. The DNA ends 3 residues before the CDR3 does, and the rest of the CDR3 is filled in from the germline J gene. The J gene is TRBJ2-7, the V gene TRBV7-9, with TRBD1 matching 8 bases. J gave up 2 bases and V 5 bases, and 8 bases lay outside the gene matches. The CDR3 sequence is 15 residues long. CDR1 SEHNR and CDR2 FQNEAQ come from the germline V gene (reference sequence). CDR3 DNA (partial): TGTGCCAGCAGCCCCCGGACAGGGAGGCCCTACGAG. This encodes CASSPRTGRPYE. The full-length CDR3 reads as CASSPRTGRPYEQYF.

As for this clone: Sequence at one end of the junction differs from germline and may be a read error. The CDR3 sequence is CASSTSGSNNEQFF. Incomplete CDR3 DNA: TGCGCCAGCAGCACCAGCGGGAGCAATAATGAG. The rearrangement joins TRBV4-2 to TRBJ2-1; 8 bases are a match to TRBD2. The read ends 3 residues shy of where the CDR3 ends; the end is completed using the germline J gene. The CDR3 has 14 residues. Germline values: CDR1 LGHNA, CDR2 YNFKEQ.

Concerning this clone itself: The CDR3 end is not reached by the read, which stops 3 residues before it; the germline J gene fills it in. The V gene is TRBV20-1, the J gene TRBJ2-7; 10 bases fit TRBD2. The junction had 13 bases not matched to a gene; V was cut back by 4 bases and J by 4 bases. The CDR3 extends over 16 amino acids. Germline loops: CDR1 DFQATT, CDR2 SNEGSKA (reference sequence). CDR3 DNA (partial): TGCAGTGCTAATCAGCGGGAGGGACGTAACCTTTACGAG. Translated: CSANQREGRNLYE. The CDR3 in full is CSANQREGRNLYEQYF.

Comments on this clone: Read data end 3 residues before the CDR3 end; the end is taken from the germline J gene. The V gene is TRBV7-9, the J gene TRBJ2-5; D gene ambiguous. CDR1 is SEHNR, CDR2 FQNEAQ, per germline (reference sequence). Trimming took 3 bases from V and 4 from J, leaving 6 bases between them. The length of the CDR3 is 12 residues. The covered CDR3 bases are TGTGCCAGCAGCTTCGGCGGAGAGACC. Residues: CASSFGGET. The whole CDR3 region reads CASSFGGETQYF.

By frequency, this clone registers medium-sized (0.01 to 0.1%). Read coverage stops 3 residues before the CDR3 terminus; the germline J gene supplies the remainder. This rearrangement joins TRBV27 to TRBJ1-1, with D perhaps matching TRBD1 (5 bases). This CDR3 has 13 residues. The V end lost 0 bases, the J end lost 7 bases, and 9 bases lay between the germline ends. The germline V gene has CDR1 MNHEY and CDR2 SMNVEV (reference sequence). The CDR3 region is CASSLSRQNEAFF. CDR3 DNA (partial): TGTGCCAGCAGTTTATCGAGACAGAATGAA.

In terms of frequency, this clone is medium-sized. The missing CDR3 end, 3 residues past where the read stops, is filled in from the germline J gene. The V and J genes are TRBV5-8 and TRBJ2-1; D unclear. The V gene's germline CDR1 is SGHTS and CDR2 YDEGEE. The CDR3 extends over 12 amino acids. The V end was cut by 0 bases, the J end by 6 bases, with 4 bases between. The CDR3 sequence: CASSLATNEQFF. The DNA read from the CDR3 is TGTGCCAGCAGCTTGGCTACCAATGAG.

Details on this clone: The CDR3 is cut off 3 residues early in the read; its end comes from the germline J gene. V and J are TRBV28 and TRBJ1-2; 12 bases are shared with TRBD1. The CDR3 contains 15 residues. Trimming removed 6 bases from V and 6 bases from J; junction bases left unmatched: 8. The germline V gene has CDR1 MDHEN and CDR2 SYDVKM. The covered CDR3 bases are TGTGCCAGCAGGACCGGGACAGGGGGCGGGAATGGC. Its translation: CASRTGTGGGNG. The whole CDR3 sequence reads CASRTGTGGGNGYTF.

Notes on this clone: The missing CDR3 end, 3 residues past where the read stops, is filled in from the germline J gene. The chain has TRBV20-1 and TRBJ2-5; D not certain. V lost 0 bases to trimming and J lost 2 bases, with 10 bases between them. The CDR3 is 14 amino acids. Germline CDR1 reads DFQATT; CDR2 reads SNEGSKA (reference sequence). Here the CDR3 reads CSARDLRDQETQYF. The DNA read from the CDR3 is TGCAGTGCTAGAGATCTCCGCGATCAAGAGACC.

Concerning this clone: The missing CDR3 end, 3 residues past where the read stops, is filled in from the germline J gene. The chain employs TRBV12-3 or TRBV12-4 and TRBJ2-1; D gene ambiguous. The CDR3 loop spans 14 amino acids. The ends were cut back, 3 bases at V and 2 bases at J, with 8 bases in the middle. The covered CDR3 bases are TGTGCCAGCAGTTTGGGCAGTACCTACAATGAG. Its translation: CASSLGSTYNE. The whole CDR3 region reads CASSLGSTYNEQFF.

According to its frequency, this clone is medium-sized. The read finishes 3 residues shy of the CDR3 end, and the germline J gene is used to complete it. The chain links TRBV4-1 to TRBJ2-1; weak D call: TRBD1 (6 bases). The ends were cut back, 3 bases at V and 8 bases at J, with 17 bases in the middle. The CDR3 is 15 amino acids. The V gene's germline CDR1 is MGHRA and CDR2 YSYEKL. The sequenced part of the CDR3 DNA is TGCGCCAGCAGCCAGGCCGCGAGGGGGTTCGATGAG. Amino acid sequence: CASSQAARGFDE. The full CDR3 reads CASSQAARGFDEQFF.